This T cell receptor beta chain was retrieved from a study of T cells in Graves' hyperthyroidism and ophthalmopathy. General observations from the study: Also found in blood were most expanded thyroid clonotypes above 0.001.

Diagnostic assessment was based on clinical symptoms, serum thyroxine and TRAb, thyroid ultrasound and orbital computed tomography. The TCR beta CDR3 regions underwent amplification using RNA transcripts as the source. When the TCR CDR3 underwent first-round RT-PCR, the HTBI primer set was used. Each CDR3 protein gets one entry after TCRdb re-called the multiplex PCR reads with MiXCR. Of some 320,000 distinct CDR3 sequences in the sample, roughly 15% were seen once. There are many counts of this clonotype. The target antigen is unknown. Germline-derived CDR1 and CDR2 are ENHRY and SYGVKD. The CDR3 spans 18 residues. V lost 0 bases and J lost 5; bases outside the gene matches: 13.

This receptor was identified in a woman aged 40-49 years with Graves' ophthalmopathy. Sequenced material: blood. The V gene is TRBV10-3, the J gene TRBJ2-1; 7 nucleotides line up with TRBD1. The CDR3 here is CAISESFLLRGRDNEQFF. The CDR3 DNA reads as TGTGCCATCAGTGAGTCGTTTTTACTGAGGGGGCGCGACAATGAGCAGTTCTTC.